Given below is one T cell receptor beta chain in context. Measured with immunoSEQ multiplex PCR; TCRdb has only the in-frame clones, and not every one. The sample yields more than 95,000 clones, around 94% seen once. This sample is part of a study of T cell changes during pregnancy in multiple sclerosis. Germline trimming cut 1 base from V and 5 bases from J; bases unmatched to any gene: 7. The CDR3 loop spans 16 amino acids. The germline V gene encodes CDR1 LGHNT and CDR2 FRNRAP. This receptor was identified in a female donor with multiple sclerosis, enrolled in a pregnancy study. The source was peripheral blood, collected after pregnancy. This sequence joins TRBV12-5 and TRBJ2-3; 9 bases align to TRBD1. CDR3 loop: CASGLGDRVRGDTQYF. CDR3 nucleotides: TGTGCTAGTGGTTTGGGGGACAGGGTACGGGGAGATACGCAGTATTTT.